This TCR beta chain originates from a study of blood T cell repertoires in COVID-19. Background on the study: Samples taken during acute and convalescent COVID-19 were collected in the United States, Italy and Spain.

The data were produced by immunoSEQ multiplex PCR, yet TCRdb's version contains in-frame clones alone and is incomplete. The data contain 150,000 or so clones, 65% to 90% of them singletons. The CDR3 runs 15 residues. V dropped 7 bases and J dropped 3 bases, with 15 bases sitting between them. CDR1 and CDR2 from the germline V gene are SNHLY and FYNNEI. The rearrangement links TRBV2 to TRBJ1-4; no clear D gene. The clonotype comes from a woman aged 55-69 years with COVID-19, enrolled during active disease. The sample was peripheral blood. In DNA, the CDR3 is TGTGCCAGCACCCGCCAAGTTGCGGCTAATGAAAAACTGTTTTTT. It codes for CASTRQVAANEKLFF. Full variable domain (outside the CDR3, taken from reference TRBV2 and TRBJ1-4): EPEVTQTPSHQVTQMGQEVILRCVPISNHLYFYWYRQILGQKVEFLVSFYNNEISEKSEIFDDQFSVERPDGSNFTLKIRSTKLEDSAMYFCASTRQVAANEKLFFGSGTQLSVL.